Presented here are 18 T cell receptor beta chains from one specimen sequenced in a study of blood T cell repertoires in COVID-19. Data came from immunoSEQ multiplex PCR; TCRdb stores just in-frame clones and leaves some out. Of roughly 360,000 clones in the sample, more than 65% are singletons; the top ten hold roughly 1.1%. The material sequenced was peripheral blood. Receptors were obtained from a human donor with acute or convalescent COVID-19. The donor label of this sample is uncertain.

This clone showed up just once. The chain recombines TRBV7-6 with TRBJ2-5, with D possibly matching TRBD2 (5 bases). This CDR3 spans 14 amino acids. V was clipped by 5 bases and J by 5 bases, with 15 bases between them. Germline V gene lookup returns CDR1 SGHVS and CDR2 FNYEAQ. The CDR3 here is CASSPGSPGETQYF. CDR3 in DNA: TGTGCCAGCAGCCCAGGATCTCCGGGGGAGACCCAGTACTTC.

The V call is TRBV25-1, the J call TRBJ1-5; the D is unclear. The ends were cut back, 8 bases at V and 2 bases at J, with 7 bases in the middle. The CDR3 runs 12 residues. Per the germline V gene, CDR1 is MGHDK and CDR2 is SYGVNS. CDR3 sequence (DNA): TGTGCCAGCTCGTTTGGCAATCAGCCCCAGCATTTT. Translation: CASSFGNQPQHF. The complete variable domain, with remaining parts taken from reference TRBV25-1 and TRBJ1-5, reads EADIYQTPRYLVIGTGKKITLECSQTMGHDKMYWYQQDPGMELHLIHYSYGVNSTEKGDLSSESTVSRIRTEHFPLTLESARPSHTSQYLCASSFGNQPQHFGDGTRLSIL.

CDR3 amino acids: CASTRVSVAFF. In DNA form, the CDR3 reads TGTGCCAGCACGAGGGTTTCTGTTGCTTTCTTT. The V gene is TRBV6-5, the J gene TRBJ1-1; D is uncertain. Trimming shortened V by 7 bases and J by 11 bases, and 14 bases separated the two germline ends. Germline lookup yields CDR1 MNHEY and CDR2 SVGAGI. This CDR3 region has 11 residues.

The chain links TRBV5-1 to TRBJ1-1, with D unclear. V was trimmed by 2 bases and J by 7 bases, leaving 12 bases between them. The CDR3 contains 13 residues. Germline CDR1 reads SGHRS; CDR2 reads YFSETQ. Written as DNA, the CDR3 is TGCGCCAGCAGCTTCGGTCACCTCAATGAAGCTTTCTTT. Translation: CASSFGHLNEAFF.

The CDR3 region has the DNA TGTGCCAGCAGTTACTCGCTGGCAGGCCTCGGGCCCCAGCATTTT. It encodes CASSYSLAGLGPQHF. This sequence joins TRBV6-6 and TRBJ1-5, with unresolved D. V lost 0 bases and J 9 bases, leaving 15 bases between the germline ends. The CDR3 runs to 15 residues. Germline CDR1 is MNHNY and CDR2 is SVGAGI (reference sequence).

This clone was detected once. The rearrangement joins TRBV12-3 or TRBV12-4 to TRBJ1-5, with a weak D call TRBD1 (6 bases). The ends were cut back, 7 bases at V and 7 bases at J, with 14 bases in the middle. This CDR3 has 13 amino acids. CDR3 amino acids: CASTRDKGQPQHF. Here the CDR3 DNA reads TGTGCCAGCACCCGGGACAAAGGGCAGCCCCAGCATTTT.

This sequence joins TRBV4-1 and TRBJ1-5; D possibly corresponds to TRBD1 (5 bases). Looked up from germline, CDR1 is MGHRA and CDR2 is YSYEKL. CDR3 size: 14 residues. The V gene lost 4 bases and the J gene lost 0 bases, with 7 bases spanning the gap. DNA of the CDR3: TGCGCCAGCAGCCCCAGGGTTAGCAATCAGCCCCAGCATTTT. Translation gives CASSPRVSNQPQHF.

V and J are TRBV12-3 or TRBV12-4 and TRBJ2-1; D call uncertain. Trimming pared 3 bases from V and 7 bases from J, leaving 7 bases between. CDR3 length equals 12 residues. The CDR3 DNA reads TGTGCCAGCAGTTTTAGTGCTAATGAGCAGTTCTTC. Protein sequence: CASSFSANEQFF.

The chain recombines TRBV19 with TRBJ2-5; 10 positions match TRBD2. V lost 5 bases and J lost 2; bases outside the gene matches: 14. This CDR3 has 18 residues. Germline V CDR1 and CDR2: LNHDA, SQIVND (reference sequence). The CDR3, as DNA: TGTGCCAGTAGTCCGTTACTCCTAGCGGGGGCTAATCAAGAGACCCAGTACTTC. This encodes CASSPLLLAGANQETQYF.

V and J are TRBV7-2 and TRBJ1-5; 9 bases align to TRBD1. J was trimmed by 9 bases and V by 5 bases; bases with no gene match: 11. The CDR3 is made up of 15 amino acids. Germline V gives CDR1 SGHTA, CDR2 FQGNSA. Written as DNA, the CDR3 is TGTGCCAGCAGCCCAGGGGACAGGGTGGAAAGGCCCCAGCATTTT. As protein: CASSPGDRVERPQHF.

This chain connects TRBV4-2 to TRBJ2-1; TRBD2 agrees at 11 bases. The germline V gene encodes CDR1 LGHNA and CDR2 YNFKEQ. The CDR3 length is 17 residues. Trimming took 1 base from V and 4 from J; bases not matched to a gene: 6. CDR3 sequence: CASSQGGLAGGYNEQFF. The CDR3 coding sequence is TGTGCCAGCAGCCAAGGCGGACTAGCGGGCGGTTACAATGAGCAGTTCTTC.

The chain employs TRBV2 and TRBJ2-5; D not resolved. Germline CDR1 reads SNHLY; CDR2 reads FYNNEI. The CDR3 totals 13 residues. Trimming cost V 8 bases and J 6 bases, with 16 bases left between them. The CDR3 loop is CASLRQTKKTQYF. Written as DNA, the CDR3 is TGTGCCAGCCTGAGGCAAACCAAGAAGACCCAGTACTTC.

The rearrangement uses TRBV19 and TRBJ2-2; TRBD2 agrees at 15 bases. Germline V CDR1 and CDR2: LNHDA, SQIVND (reference sequence). CDR3 length: 18 amino acids. The V gene end was trimmed by 6 bases and the J gene end by 2 bases; junction bases not matched to a gene: 7. As DNA, the CDR3 is TGTGCCAGTAGAAGGTGGGGACTAGCGGGAGGAAACACCGGGGAGCTGTTTTTT. Its translation: CASRRWGLAGGNTGELFF.

V is TRBV10-1 and J is TRBJ2-1; D is unresolved. The V gene's germline CDR1 is WNHNN and CDR2 SYGVQD (reference sequence). This CDR3 is built from 14 residues. Trimming pared 5 bases from V and 1 base from J, leaving 9 bases between. CDR3: CASSPQVSYNEQFF. CDR3 nucleotides: TGCGCCAGCAGTCCCCAGGTTTCCTACAATGAGCAGTTCTTC.

This chain links TRBV11-2 with TRBJ2-2; a weak D match, TRBD2 (6 bases). Looked up from germline, CDR1 is SGHAT and CDR2 is FQNNGV. The CDR3 contains 14 residues. Deletions cut 5 bases from V and 7 bases from J, with 14 bases between. The CDR3 sequence is CASSPPGVSGELFF. Here the CDR3 DNA reads TGTGCCAGCAGCCCGCCGGGGGTCAGCGGGGAGCTGTTTTTT.

The chain uses TRBV14 and TRBJ1-1; D call uncertain. The CDR3 has 14 residues. V lost 4 bases and J lost 1, with 10 bases in between. Germline loops: CDR1 SGHDN, CDR2 FVKESK. CDR3 in amino acids: CASSRVVQNTEAFF. CDR3 bases: TGTGCCAGCAGCCGAGTAGTCCAGAACACTGAAGCTTTCTTT.

This clone was found a few times. V usage is TRBV30 and J usage is TRBJ2-7, with D possibly being TRBD1 (6 bases). V shed 0 bases and J shed 4 bases, with 16 bases lying between them. Looked up from germline, CDR1 is GTSNPN and CDR2 is SVGIG (reference sequence). The CDR3 totals 15 residues. Here the CDR3 DNA reads TGTGCCTGGAGTGTACTAACAGGGATAGGGTACGAGCAGTACTTC. The encoded protein is CAWSVLTGIGYEQYF.

DNA of the CDR3: TGTGCCAGCATTGACATAGACTATAATTCACCCCTCCACTTT. Amino acids: CASIDIDYNSPLHF. This chain links TRBV28 with TRBJ1-6; the D is unclear. The CDR3 is made up of 14 amino acids. V was trimmed by 7 bases and J by 3 bases, leaving 10 bases between them. The germline V gene has CDR1 MDHEN and CDR2 SYDVKM.